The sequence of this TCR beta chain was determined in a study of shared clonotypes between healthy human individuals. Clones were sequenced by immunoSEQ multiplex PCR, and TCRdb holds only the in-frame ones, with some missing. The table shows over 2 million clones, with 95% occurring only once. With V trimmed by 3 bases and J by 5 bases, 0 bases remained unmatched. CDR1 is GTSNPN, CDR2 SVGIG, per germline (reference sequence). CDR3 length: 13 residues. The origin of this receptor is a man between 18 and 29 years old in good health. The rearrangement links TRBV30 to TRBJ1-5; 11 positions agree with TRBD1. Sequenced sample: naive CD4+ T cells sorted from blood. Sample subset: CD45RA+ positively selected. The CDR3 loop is CAWRGQGDQPQHF. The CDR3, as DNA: TGTGCCTGGAGGGGACAGGGGGATCAGCCCCAGCATTTT.